This T cell receptor (beta chain) was identified during a study of blood T cell repertoires in COVID-19. The ends were cut back, 0 bases at V and 2 bases at J, with 8 bases in the middle. The germline V gene has CDR1 MNHEY and CDR2 SMNVEV (reference sequence). CDR3 length: 15 amino acids. Sequencing was performed with immunoSEQ multiplex PCR; in TCRdb, only in-frame clones are kept and a portion is missing. The sample has about 120,000 clones, more than 80% seen once. V and J are TRBV27 and TRBJ1-3, with TRBD1 as a possible D gene (6 bases). Material: peripheral blood. The TCR was taken from an older man with active or convalescent COVID-19. The CDR3 reads CASSLSRTAGNTIYF. CDR3 DNA: TGTGCCAGCAGTTTATCTCGGACAGCTGGAAACACCATATATTTT.